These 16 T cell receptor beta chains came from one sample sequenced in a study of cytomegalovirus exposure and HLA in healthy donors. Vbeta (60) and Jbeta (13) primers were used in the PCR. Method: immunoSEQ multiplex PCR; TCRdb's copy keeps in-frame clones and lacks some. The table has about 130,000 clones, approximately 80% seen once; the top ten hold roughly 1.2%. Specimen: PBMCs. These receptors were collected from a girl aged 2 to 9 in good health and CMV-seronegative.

The CDR3 sequence is CASSITGTSGRANEQFF. CDR3 DNA: TGTGCCAGCAGTATAACCGGGACTAGCGGGAGGGCCAATGAGCAGTTCTTC. The V and J genes are TRBV25-1 and TRBJ2-1, with TRBD2 matching 16 bases. Losses at the gene ends were 5 bases for V and 6 bases for J; bases not matched to a gene: 7. The germline V gene encodes CDR1 MGHDK and CDR2 SYGVNS. The CDR3 sequence is 17 residues long.

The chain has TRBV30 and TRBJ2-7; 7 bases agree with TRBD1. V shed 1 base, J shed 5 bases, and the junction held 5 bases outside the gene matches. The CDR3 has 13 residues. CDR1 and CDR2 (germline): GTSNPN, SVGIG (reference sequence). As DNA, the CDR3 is TGTGCCTGGAGTGCGGACAGGTTCCACGAGCAGTACTTC. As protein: CAWSADRFHEQYF.

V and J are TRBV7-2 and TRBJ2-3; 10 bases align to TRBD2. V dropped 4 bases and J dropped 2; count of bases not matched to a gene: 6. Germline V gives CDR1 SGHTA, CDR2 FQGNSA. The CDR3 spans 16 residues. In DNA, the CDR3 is TGTGCCAGCAGCTACGGACTAGCGGTGTTCACAGATACGCAGTATTTT. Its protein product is CASSYGLAVFTDTQYF.

CDR3 residues: CAWSVLGQGYGYTF. The CDR3, as DNA: TGTGCCTGGAGTGTTTTGGGACAGGGCTATGGCTACACCTTC. The chain employs TRBV30 and TRBJ1-2, with TRBD1 identical over 9 bases. Per germline, CDR1 GTSNPN and CDR2 SVGIG (reference sequence). V gave up 0 bases and J gave up 4 bases; unmatched junction bases: 3. The CDR3 spans 14 residues.

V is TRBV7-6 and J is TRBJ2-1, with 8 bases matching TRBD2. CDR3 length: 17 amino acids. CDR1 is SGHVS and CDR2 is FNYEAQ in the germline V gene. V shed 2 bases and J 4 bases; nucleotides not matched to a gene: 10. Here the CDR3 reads CASSLHSGGALYNEQFF. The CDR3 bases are TGTGCCAGCAGCTTACACAGCGGGGGCGCCTTATACAATGAGCAGTTCTTC.

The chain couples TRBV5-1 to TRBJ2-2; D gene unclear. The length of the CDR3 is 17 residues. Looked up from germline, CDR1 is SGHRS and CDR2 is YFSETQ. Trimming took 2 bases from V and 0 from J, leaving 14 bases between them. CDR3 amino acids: CASSLKEGTANTGELFF. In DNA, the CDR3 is TGCGCCAGCAGCTTAAAGGAAGGAACAGCGAACACCGGGGAGCTGTTTTTT.

The CDR3 bases are TGTGCCAGCAGCCCAGGGTGGACTGAAGCTTTCTTT. Its translation is CASSPGWTEAFF. The rearrangement joins TRBV7-8 to TRBJ1-1, with TRBD1 as a possible D gene (5 bases). Germline V gene data show CDR1 as SGHVS and CDR2 as FQNEAQ. Trimming cost V 5 bases and J 5 bases, with 9 bases left between them. The CDR3 is 12 residues long.

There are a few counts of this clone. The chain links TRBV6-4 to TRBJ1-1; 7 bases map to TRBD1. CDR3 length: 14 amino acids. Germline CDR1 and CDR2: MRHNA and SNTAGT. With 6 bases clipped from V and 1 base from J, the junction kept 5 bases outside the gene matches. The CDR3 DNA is TGTGCCAGCAGCCCCGGGACAGAGAACACTGAAGCTTTCTTT. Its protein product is CASSPGTENTEAFF.

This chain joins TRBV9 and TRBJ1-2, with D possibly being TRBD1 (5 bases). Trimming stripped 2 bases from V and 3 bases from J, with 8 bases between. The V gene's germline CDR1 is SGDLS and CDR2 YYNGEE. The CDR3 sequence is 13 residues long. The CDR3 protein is CASSVQGHYGYTF. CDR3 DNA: TGTGCCAGCAGCGTCCAGGGCCACTATGGCTACACCTTC.

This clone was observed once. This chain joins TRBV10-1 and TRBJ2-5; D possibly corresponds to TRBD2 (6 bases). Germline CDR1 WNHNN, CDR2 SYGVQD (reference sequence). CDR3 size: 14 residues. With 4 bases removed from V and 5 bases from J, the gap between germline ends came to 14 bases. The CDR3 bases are TGCGCCAGCAGTGGTGGCGGGGTAGGGGAGACCCAGTACTTC. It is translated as CASSGGGVGETQYF.

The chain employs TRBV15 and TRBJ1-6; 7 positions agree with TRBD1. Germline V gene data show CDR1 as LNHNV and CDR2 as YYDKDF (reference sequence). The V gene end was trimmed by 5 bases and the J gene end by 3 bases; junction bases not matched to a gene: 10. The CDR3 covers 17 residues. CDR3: CATSVRRDRLYNSPLHF. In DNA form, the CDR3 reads TGTGCCACCAGCGTAAGAAGGGACAGACTCTATAATTCACCCCTCCACTTT.

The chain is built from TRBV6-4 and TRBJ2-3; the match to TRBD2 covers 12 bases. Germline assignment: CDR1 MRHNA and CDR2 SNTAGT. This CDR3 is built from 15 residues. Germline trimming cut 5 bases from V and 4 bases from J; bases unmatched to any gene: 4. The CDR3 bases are TGTGCCAGCAGTCGACTAGCGGGAGAACCAGATACGCAGTATTTT. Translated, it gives CASSRLAGEPDTQYF.

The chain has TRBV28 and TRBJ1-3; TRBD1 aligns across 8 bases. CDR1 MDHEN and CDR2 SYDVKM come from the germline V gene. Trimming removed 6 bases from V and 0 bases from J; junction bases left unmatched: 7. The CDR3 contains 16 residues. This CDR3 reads CASREDTGGSGNTIYF. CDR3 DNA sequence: TGTGCCAGCAGAGAAGACACAGGGGGCTCTGGAAACACCATATATTTT.

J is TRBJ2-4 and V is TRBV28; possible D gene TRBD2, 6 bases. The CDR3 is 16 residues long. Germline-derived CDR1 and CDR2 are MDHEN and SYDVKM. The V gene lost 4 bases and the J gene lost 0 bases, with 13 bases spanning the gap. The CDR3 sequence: CASSSGGILAKNIQYF. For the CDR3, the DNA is TGTGCCAGCAGTTCTGGCGGGATCCTAGCCAAAAACATTCAGTACTTC.

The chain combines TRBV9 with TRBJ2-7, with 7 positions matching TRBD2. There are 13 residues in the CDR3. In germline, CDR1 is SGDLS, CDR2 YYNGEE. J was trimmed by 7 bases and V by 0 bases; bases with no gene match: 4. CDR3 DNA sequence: TGTGCCAGCAGCGTAGCTAGCGGCCGGGAGCAGTACTTC. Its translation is CASSVASGREQYF.

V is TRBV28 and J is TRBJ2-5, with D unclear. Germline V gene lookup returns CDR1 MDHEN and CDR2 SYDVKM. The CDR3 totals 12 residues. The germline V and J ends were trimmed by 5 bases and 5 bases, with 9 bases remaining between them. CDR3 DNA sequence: TGTGCCAGCAGTCCCCTAGTCGAGACCCAGTACTTC. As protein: CASSPLVETQYF.